The text below deals with one TCR beta chain. The antigen remains undetermined. The source of the sample is a study of cytomegalovirus exposure and HLA in healthy donors. Study conclusions and caveats: The study listed 150 to 200 cytomegalovirus-associated TCR beta chains. Further analysis, carried out later, found HLA-associated TCR beta chains more clonally expanded than equally common other chains.

The ends were cut back, 1 base at V and 4 bases at J, with 16 bases in the middle. CDR1 and CDR2 (germline): LNHDA, SQIVND (reference sequence). The CDR3 contains 16 residues. The PCR employed 60 Vbeta primers together with 13 Jbeta primers. Authors' processing steps: Some 11 million of the about 80 million unique TCR beta chains counted in a later analysis were shared. The assay was immunoSEQ multiplex PCR, and TCRdb's table has in-frame clones only and misses some. The D gene and trimming were derived from the DNA, and the V and J assignments and clone size from that table. The sample carries 100,000 to 150,000 clones, around 74% recorded once.

The origin of this receptor is a male donor in good health and CMV-seronegative. Source material: PBMCs. The genes are TRBV19 and TRBJ2-5; D is possibly TRBD1 (6 bases). CDR3 sequence reads: CASSIAHRAGSETQYF. CDR3 coding DNA: TGTGCCAGTAGTATAGCCCACAGGGCTGGCTCAGAGACCCAGTACTTC.